Described below is a single TCR beta chain sequence and its context. Its specificity is not known. These data come from a study of graft-versus-host responses after intestinal transplantation. The method was immunoSEQ multiplex PCR; TCRdb's version includes in-frame clones alone and lacks a portion of them. Seen here are 28,000 or so clones, just under 85% observed once, and the top ten hold roughly 18%. V shed 8 bases, J shed 12 bases, and the junction held 4 bases outside the gene matches. CDR1 is MNHEY, CDR2 SMNVEV, per germline (reference sequence). The CDR3 length is 13 residues. The origin of this receptor is a human donor who received an intestinal transplant. This material consisted of unstimulated CD8+ T cells sorted from spleen or lymph node cells, taken before intestinal transplant. The chain couples TRBV27 to TRBJ2-1; TRBD2 aligns across 16 bases. CDR3 sequence: CASRGTSGRVQFF. Here the CDR3 DNA reads TGTGCCAGCCGTGGGACTAGCGGGAGGGTGCAGTTCTTC.